This T cell receptor beta chain was found in a study of B cell selection in AIRE deficiency. Sorting defined conventional CD4 T cells as CD4+CD127+. This table comes from immunoSEQ multiplex PCR, and its TCRdb copy is limited to in-frame clones, with some not included. The profile shows about 25,000 clones, approximately 96% of them singletons. The TCR sequence derives from a human donor in good health. The sample was CD4+CD127+ conventional T cells sorted from PBMCs.

The DNA for the CDR3 is TGCGCCAGCAGTGGGACTAGCGGGGGGCCTCAGGGTGAGCAGTACTTC. Its protein product is CASSGTSGGPQGEQYF. This chain joins TRBV10-1 and TRBJ2-7; 14 bases map to TRBD2. The CDR3 has 16 residues. V dropped 4 bases and J dropped 7; count of bases not matched to a gene: 9. CDR1 is WNHNN and CDR2 is SYGVQD in the germline V gene (reference sequence).